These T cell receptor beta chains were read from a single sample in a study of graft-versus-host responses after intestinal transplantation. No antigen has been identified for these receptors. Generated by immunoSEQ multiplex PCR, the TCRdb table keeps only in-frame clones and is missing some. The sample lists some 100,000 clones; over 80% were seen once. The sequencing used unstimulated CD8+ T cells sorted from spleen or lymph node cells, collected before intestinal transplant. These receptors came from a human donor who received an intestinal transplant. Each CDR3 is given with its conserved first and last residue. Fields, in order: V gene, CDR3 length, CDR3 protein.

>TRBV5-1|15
CASSLEGAYNYGYTF
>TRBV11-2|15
CASSPWTSGAYEQYF
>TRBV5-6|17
CASSLGQGALVNEKLFF
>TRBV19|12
CASSGGGGTQYF
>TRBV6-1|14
CALRGTSNNNEQFF
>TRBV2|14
CASQLAGVTDTQYF
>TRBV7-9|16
CASSLYTGQAQETQYF
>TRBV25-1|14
CASSAQGATYEQYF
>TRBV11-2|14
CASSLVEGSTEAFF
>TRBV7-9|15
CASSFRQGADSPLHF
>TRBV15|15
CATSGAGGPYNEQFF
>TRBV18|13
CASSLIHGDTQYF
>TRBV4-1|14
CASSQDLTPTEAFF
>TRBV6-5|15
CASSYSISAQGGYTF